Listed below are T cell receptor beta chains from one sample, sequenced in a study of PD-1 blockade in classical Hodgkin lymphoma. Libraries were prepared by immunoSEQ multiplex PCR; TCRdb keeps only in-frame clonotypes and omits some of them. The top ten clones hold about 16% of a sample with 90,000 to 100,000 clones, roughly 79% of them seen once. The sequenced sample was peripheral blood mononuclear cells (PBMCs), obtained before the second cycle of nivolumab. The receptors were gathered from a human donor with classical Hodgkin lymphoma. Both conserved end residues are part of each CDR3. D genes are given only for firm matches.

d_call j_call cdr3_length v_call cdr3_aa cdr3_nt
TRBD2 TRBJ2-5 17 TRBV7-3 CASSPGTSGRARETQYF TGTGCCAGCAGCCCCGGGACTAGCGGGAGGGCCAGAGAGACCCAGTACTTC
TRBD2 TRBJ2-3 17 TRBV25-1 CASRGLAGGGRTDTQYF TGTGCCAGCAGAGGACTAGCGGGAGGAGGTCGAACAGATACGCAGTATTTT
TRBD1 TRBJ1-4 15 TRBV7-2 CASSYTGAYNEKLFF TGTGCCAGCAGTTACACAGGGGCTTACAATGAAAAACTGTTTTTT
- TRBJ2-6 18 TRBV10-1 CASSESSRGSSGANVLTF TGCGCCAGCAGTGAGTCGAGTAGGGGAAGTTCTGGGGCCAACGTCCTGACTTTC
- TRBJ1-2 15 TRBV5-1 CASSYGGPEDYGYTF TGCGCCAGCAGCTACGGCGGACCGGAGGACTATGGCTACACCTTC
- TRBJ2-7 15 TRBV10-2 CASSNVRRGAYEQYF TGCGCCAGCAGTAACGTTAGGCGGGGAGCCTACGAGCAGTACTTC
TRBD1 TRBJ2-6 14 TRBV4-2 CASTGTAGANVLTF TGTGCCAGCACCGGGACAGCCGGGGCCAACGTCCTGACTTTC
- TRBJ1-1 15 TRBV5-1 CASSSLPLRGTEAFF TGCGCCAGCAGCTCACTCCCGCTCAGGGGCACTGAAGCTTTCTTT
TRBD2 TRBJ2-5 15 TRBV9 CASTISQGLQETQYF TGTGCCAGCACCATCAGCCAGGGACTACAAGAGACCCAGTACTTC
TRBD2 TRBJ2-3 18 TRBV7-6 CASSFGSGITTSTDTQYF TGTGCCAGCAGCTTCGGTAGCGGGATTACTACTAGCACAGATACGCAGTATTTT
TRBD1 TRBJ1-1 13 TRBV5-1 CASSPGGGSEAFF TGCGCCAGCAGCCCAGGGGGAGGGTCCGAAGCTTTCTTT